This TCR beta chain was retrieved from a study of CD8+ T cells in alopecia areata. The overall study: Treated patients swallowed 5 to 10 mg of oral tofacitinib twice daily. Regarding the study as a whole: More clonal than normal scalp was lesional scalp, particularly alopecia totalis/universalis. Shared TCR sequences were less clear between patients than in mice, possibly partly from HLA diversity.

Sequencing relied on a cDNA template that was reverse transcribed from extracted RNA. Generated by immunoSEQ multiplex PCR, the TCRdb table keeps only in-frame clones and is missing some. The table has 10,000 to 15,000 clones, roughly two thirds seen once. CDR3 length: 11 amino acids. V was shortened by 4 bases and J by 3 bases, with 7 bases between the two germline ends. CDR1 GTSNPN and CDR2 SVGIG come from the germline V gene (reference sequence). Specified treatment: oral pan-JAK inhibitor, 5-10 mg twice daily. In alopecia areata patients, both lesional scalp punch biopsies and peripheral blood were collected. A remark on this clone: Its cognate antigen is unknown.

Sequences were derived from skin, sampled at week 4, from a patient treated with tofacitinib. This chain links TRBV30 with TRBJ2-7, with no clear D. The receptor was derived from a human donor with alopecia areata. In nucleotides, the CDR3 is TGTGCCTGGACACCGATCTACGAGCAGTACTTC. It specifies CAWTPIYEQYF.